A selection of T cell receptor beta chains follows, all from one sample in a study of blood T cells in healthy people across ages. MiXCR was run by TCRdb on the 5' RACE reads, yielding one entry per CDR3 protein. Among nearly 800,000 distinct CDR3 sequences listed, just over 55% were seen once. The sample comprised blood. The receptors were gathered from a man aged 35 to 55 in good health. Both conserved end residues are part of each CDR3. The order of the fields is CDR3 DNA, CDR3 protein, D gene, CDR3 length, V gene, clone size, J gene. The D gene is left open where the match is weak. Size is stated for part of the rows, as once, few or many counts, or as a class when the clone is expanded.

TGTGCCAGTGGAACGGCAGTTTCCTACAATGAGCAGTTCTTC | CASGTAVSYNEQFF | . | 14 | TRBV2 | . | TRBJ2-1
TGTGCCAGCAGTTACTCTGGGGCGGGGGGGGCGCACGGTACGCAGTATTTT | CASSYSGAGGAHGTQYF | TRBD2 | 17 | TRBV6-6 | few | TRBJ2-3
TGTGCCAGCAAAGGTCGGAGGGGACACTGCACCTTC | CASKGRRGHCTF | . | 12 | TRBV28 | . | TRBJ1-2
TGTGCCAGCAGCTTGACCGGGACAGGGGGTACTGAAGCTTTCTTT | CASSLTGTGGTEAFF | TRBD1 | 15 | TRBV6-4 | . | TRBJ1-1
TGTGCCAGCAGTCCCCGGGAGACGAGCACAGATACGCAGTATTTT | CASSPRETSTDTQYF | . | 15 | TRBV6-2/TRBV6-3 | . | TRBJ2-3
TGTGCCAGCAGCTTAGACGGGAGCACCCACAATGAGCAGTTCTTC | CASSLDGSTHNEQFF | . | 15 | TRBV7-7 | . | TRBJ2-1
TGTGCCAGCAGCCCGATATGGAGTAGCAATCAGCCCCAGCATTTT | CASSPIWSSNQPQHF | . | 15 | TRBV3-1 | once | TRBJ1-5
TGTGCCAGCAGCTTACACGGACAGGGACCTCAAGAGACCCAGTACTTC | CASSLHGQGPQETQYF | TRBD1 | 16 | TRBV11-2 | . | TRBJ2-5
TGTGCCTGCAGCGGGAAGACCCAGTACTTC | CACSGKTQYF | TRBD2 | 10 | TRBV9 | . | TRBJ2-5
TGTGCCAGCAGCTCGGGGAATAGCAATGAGCAGTTCTTC | CASSSGNSNEQFF | . | 13 | TRBV7-2 | . | TRBJ2-1
TGTGCCAGCAGCTTAAGCGGGACAGGGGGCGGAATCCCTTCCTATGGCTACACCTTC | CASSLSGTGGGIPSYGYTF | TRBD1 | 19 | TRBV7-2 | few | TRBJ1-2
TGCGCCAGCAGCTTGGGCGGACAGGGTGATTCACCCCTCCACTTT | CASSLGGQGDSPLHF | TRBD1 | 15 | TRBV5-1 | . | TRBJ1-6
TGTGCCAGCAGGGGACTAGCGGTGAACACCGGGGAGCTGTTTTTT | CASRGLAVNTGELFF | TRBD2 | 15 | TRBV11-1 | . | TRBJ2-2
TGTGCCAGCAGCGACGGGGGGCTGAAAAACAATGAGCAGTTCTTC | CASSDGGLKNNEQFF | . | 15 | TRBV7-3 | once | TRBJ2-1
TGCGCCAGCAGCTTGGCCGGCCATAATCAAGAGACCCAGTACTTC | CASSLAGHNQETQYF | . | 15 | TRBV5-1 | few | TRBJ2-5
TGTGCCAGCAGTGTAGGACTAGCGCACGAGCAGTACTTC | CASSVGLAHEQYF | TRBD2 | 13 | TRBV9 | . | TRBJ2-7
TGCAGTGTCCTCCCTTCCTACGAGCAGTACTTC | CSVLPSYEQYF | . | 11 | TRBV20-1 | . | TRBJ2-7
TGTGCCAGCATGCAGCCGATACAGGGAAAGGAGGAGACCCAGTACTTC | CASMQPIQGKEETQYF | . | 16 | TRBV6-1 | . | TRBJ2-5
TGTGCCAGCAGTTACTGGGCGGGAGCTAATGAGCAGTTCTTC | CASSYWAGANEQFF | TRBD2 | 14 | TRBV6-5 | . | TRBJ2-1
TGCAGTGCTAAAGGATGGCAGGGGGCAGGCTATGGCTACACCTTC | CSAKGWQGAGYGYTF | TRBD1 | 15 | TRBV20-1 | many | TRBJ1-2
TGTGCCAGCAGTTTTGGTAGTACGCAAGAAGAGACCCAGTACTTC | CASSFGSTQEETQYF | . | 15 | TRBV12-3/TRBV12-4 | . | TRBJ2-5
TGTGCCAGCAGTGAAATCTACGAGCAGTACTTC | CASSEIYEQYF | . | 11 | TRBV25-1 | many | TRBJ2-7
TGTGCCAGCAGCCCCTCTGGGACAGGGTTACCAGATACGCAGTATTTT | CASSPSGTGLPDTQYF | TRBD1 | 16 | TRBV7-3 | few | TRBJ2-3
TGTGCCAGCAGTTTTACCGTAGGGACAGATACGCAGTATTTT | CASSFTVGTDTQYF | . | 14 | TRBV27 | few | TRBJ2-3
TGCGCCAGCAGCCACCGACAGGGGATCTACAATGAGCAGTTCTTC | CASSHRQGIYNEQFF | TRBD1 | 15 | TRBV5-1 | . | TRBJ2-1
TGTGCCATCAGTGAGCAGGGGGCGAGATCCTACAATGAGCAGTACTTC | CAISEQGARSYNEQYF | TRBD1 | 16 | TRBV10-3 | . | TRBJ2-7
TGTGCCAGCAGAGGTGGGGGATACAATGAGCAGTTCTTC | CASRGGGYNEQFF | . | 13 | TRBV7-9 | . | TRBJ2-1
TGTGCCAGCAGGCCACATAATGAAAAACTGTTTTTT | CASRPHNEKLFF | . | 12 | TRBV28 | few | TRBJ1-4
TGTGCCAGCAGTTACTCGCGGACAGGGAGGGGTAACACTGAAGCTTTCTTT | CASSYSRTGRGNTEAFF | TRBD1 | 17 | TRBV6-2/TRBV6-3 | . | TRBJ1-1
TGTGCCAGCAGCTTAAATGGCGACTACGAGCAGTACTTC | CASSLNGDYEQYF | . | 13 | TRBV7-3 | . | TRBJ2-7
TGTGCCAGCAGCCAAAACTTTCTAGCTCCTGAGCAGTTCTTC | CASSQNFLAPEQFF | . | 14 | TRBV4-2 | . | TRBJ2-1
TGCAGTGTTTATTCGGGACAGATCTACAATAAGCAGTTCTTC | CSVYSGQIYNKQFF | TRBD1 | 14 | TRBV20-1 | . | TRBJ2-1
TGCGCCAGCAGCCAAATTTGGATCTCCTACAATGAGCAGTTCTTC | CASSQIWISYNEQFF | . | 15 | TRBV4-3 | . | TRBJ2-1